The 9 T cell receptor beta chains below come from one sample, sequenced in a study of a mutant IDH1 vaccine in newly diagnosed glioma. Produced via immunoSEQ multiplex PCR; TCRdb's table is partial and in-frame only. The table lists about 54,000 clones, roughly four fifths of them singletons, with roughly 3.5% in the top ten. The time point here: week 5, during vaccination. Each vaccine dose was 300 ug of mutant IDH1 20-mer peptide, with topical imiquimod. These receptors' targets are unknown. The specimen was PBMCs, collected from a glioma patient whose treatment included an IDH1 peptide vaccine. The receptors derive from a man aged 25-45 years with glioma.

CDR3: CASSPGPGEGQPQHF. The CDR3, as DNA: TGTGCCAGCTCACCAGGACCAGGGGAGGGTCAGCCCCAGCATTTT. The chain has TRBV18 and TRBJ1-5, with TRBD1 as a possible D gene (6 bases). The germline V and J ends were trimmed by 2 bases and 6 bases, with 14 bases remaining between them. The CDR3 spans 15 residues. Germline V gene data show CDR1 as KGHSH and CDR2 as LQKENI. The full variable domain, rest sourced from reference TRBV18 and TRBJ1-5, is NAGVMQNPRHLVRRRGQEARLRCSPMKGHSHVYWYRQLPEEGLKFMVYLQKENIIDESGMPKERFSAEFPKEGPSILRIQQVVRGDSAAYFCASSPGPGEGQPQHFGDGTRLSIL.

V is TRBV5-6 and J is TRBJ1-1; 9 bases are a match to TRBD1. This CDR3 comprises 15 residues. Per germline, CDR1 SGHDT and CDR2 YYEEEE. V lost 1 base and J lost 0; bases outside the gene matches: 1. CDR3 protein: CASSLTGGLNTEAFF. The CDR3 DNA is TGTGCCAGCAGCTTGACAGGGGGCTTGAACACTGAAGCTTTCTTT.

The chain uses TRBV2 and TRBJ2-6; a possible D gene is TRBD1 (6 bases). This CDR3 comprises 15 residues. Deletions cut 6 bases from V and 0 bases from J, with 9 bases between. Germline values: CDR1 SNHLY, CDR2 FYNNEI. The CDR3 nucleotides are TGTGCCAGCAGCCAGGGGAACTCTGGGGCCAACGTCCTGACTTTC. This codes for CASSQGNSGANVLTF.

The chain links TRBV6-5 to TRBJ1-6, with TRBD1 matching 8 bases. The trim removed 6 bases at V and 7 bases at J, leaving 8 bases unmatched. This CDR3 contains 15 residues. Germline V gene data show CDR1 as MNHEY and CDR2 as SVGAGI. For the CDR3, the DNA is TGTGCCAGCAGGAAAAGACAGGGGCGGAATTCACCCCTCCACTTT. It is translated as CASRKRQGRNSPLHF.

The chain is built from TRBV9 and TRBJ2-5; tentatively, D is TRBD1 (5 bases). This CDR3 region has 16 residues. CDR1 and CDR2 (germline): SGDLS, YYNGEE. The V end was cut by 0 bases, the J end by 1 base, with 13 bases between. This chain's CDR3 is CASSVESSRVQETQYF. The CDR3 nucleotides read TGTGCCAGCAGCGTAGAAAGTTCCAGGGTCCAAGAGACCCAGTACTTC. The full variable domain, in which reference TRBV9 and TRBJ2-5 provide the parts outside the CDR3, is DSGVTQTPKHLITATGQRVTLRCSPRSGDLSVYWYQQSLDQGLQFLIQYYNGEERAKGNILERFSAQQFPDLHSELNLSSLELGDSALYFCASSVESSRVQETQYFGPGTRLLVL.

The rearrangement uses TRBV6-1 and TRBJ1-5; D is ambiguous. The germline V and J ends were trimmed by 6 bases and 6 bases, with 12 bases remaining between them. CDR1 and CDR2 from the germline V gene are MNHNS and SASEGT. CDR3 length: 13 residues. The CDR3 region is CASRAYGAQPQHF. The CDR3 DNA is TGTGCCAGCAGGGCTTATGGAGCTCAGCCCCAGCATTTT.

The V call is TRBV11-2, the J call TRBJ2-2; 8 nucleotides align to TRBD2. V lost 5 bases to trimming and J lost 0 bases; unmatched junction nucleotides: 11. CDR1 is SGHAT and CDR2 is FQNNGV in the germline V gene. The CDR3 has 18 residues. The CDR3, as DNA: TGTGCCAGCAGCCCAAGGTTGGTAGCGGGACCGAACACCGGGGAGCTGTTTTTT. Translation: CASSPRLVAGPNTGELFF.

This clone was detected a few times. The J gene is TRBJ1-1, the V gene TRBV9, with D tentatively TRBD1 (6 bases). This CDR3 is built from 13 residues. V lost 2 bases and J 4 bases, leaving 9 bases between the germline ends. Germline V gene lookup returns CDR1 SGDLS and CDR2 YYNGEE. The CDR3 region is CASSVGGSTEAFF. Here the CDR3 DNA reads TGTGCCAGCAGCGTCGGGGGCAGCACTGAAGCTTTCTTT.

The chain joins TRBV9 to TRBJ2-5; 10 nucleotides align to TRBD1. Germline trimming cut 4 bases from V and 5 bases from J; bases unmatched to any gene: 17. Germline assignment: CDR1 SGDLS and CDR2 YYNGEE. The CDR3 is made up of 18 amino acids. CDR3 protein: CASSPRLGQGLGGETQYF. Written as DNA, the CDR3 is TGTGCCAGCAGCCCCCGATTGGGACAGGGGTTAGGGGGCGAGACCCAGTACTTC.